The next 31 T cell receptor beta chains were all read from a single sample in a study of T cells after posttransplantation cyclophosphamide. Busulfan-fludarabine conditioning, marrow transplant, and cyclophosphamide on days +3 and +4 were administered. TCRdb's table, derived via immunoSEQ multiplex PCR, lists solely in-frame clones and lacks some. The table lists approximately 1,200 clones, no singletons, with less than 50% in the top ten. The input for sequencing was PBMCs, taken 84 days after allogeneic stem cell transplant with posttransplant cyclophosphamide. The receptors shown here come from a male patient aged 25 to 39 who received an allogeneic stem cell transplant from a related donor, was CMV-positive, and had no GVHD. Some T cells may possibly be graft donor cells.

By its share, this clone is medium-sized. This chain joins TRBV4-1 and TRBJ2-7, with 7 bases identical to TRBD2. This CDR3 is 14 amino acids long. V trimming: 3 bases; J trimming: 3 bases; junction bases outside the gene matches: 5. The germline V gene has CDR1 MGHRA and CDR2 YSYEKL. The CDR3 DNA reads TGCGCCAGCAGCCAGTTTGGCGGGGGCTACGAGCAGTACTTC. Encoded protein: CASSQFGGGYEQYF.

This clone is medium-sized (0.01 to 0.1%) by share. In nucleotides, the CDR3 is TGTGCCAGCAGCTCTCCGACAGGGGGCTTAAACGAGCAGTACTTC. It translates to CASSSPTGGLNEQYF. The chain joins TRBV13 to TRBJ2-7; 10 bases align to TRBD1. This CDR3 is 15 amino acids long. The junction had 8 bases not matched to a gene; V was cut back by 4 bases and J by 5 bases. Germline V lookup: CDR1 PRHDT, CDR2 FYEKMQ (reference sequence).

This clone was seen many times. This chain links TRBV30 with TRBJ2-1; perhaps TRBD2 as D (7 bases). Germline CDR1 GTSNPN, CDR2 SVGIG (reference sequence). The CDR3 has 14 residues. Trimming took off 8 bases at V and 5 bases at J, with 19 bases between the two ends. The CDR3 loop is CAGDKGLTNNEQFF. CDR3 in DNA: TGTGCCGGGGACAAGGGACTAACCAACAATGAGCAGTTCTTC. Combining the CDR3 with reference TRBV30 and TRBJ2-1 gives the whole variable domain SQTIHQWPATLVQPVGSPLSLECTVEGTSNPNLYWYRQAAGRGLQLLFYSVGIGQISSEVPQNLSASRPQDRQFILSSKKLLLSDSGFYLCAGDKGLTNNEQFFGPGTRLTVL.

This clone is medium-sized. V gene TRBV29-1 combines with J gene TRBJ2-1; 8 bases are a match to TRBD1. Looked up from germline, CDR1 is SQVTM and CDR2 is ANQGSEA. The V gene end was trimmed by 7 bases and the J gene end by 8 bases; junction bases not matched to a gene: 7. This CDR3 spans 12 amino acids. The CDR3 nucleotides are TGCAGCGCTACATCAGGGGGCGATGAGCAGTTCTTC. It translates to CSATSGGDEQFF.

This clone was observed many times. The junction does not match germline at one end; this may be a read error. The chain has TRBV4-1 and TRBJ1-1; no clear D gene. The CDR3 covers 15 residues. Germline-derived CDR1 and CDR2 are MGHRA and YSYEKL. The CDR3 loop is CTSSQSKQLGTEAFF. CDR3 nucleotide sequence: TGCACCAGCAGCCAAAGTAAGCAGCTAGGAACTGAAGCTTTCTTT.

This clone has at least ten counts. The chain uses TRBV5-4 and TRBJ2-2; D may be TRBD2 (6 bases). The germline V and J ends were trimmed by 2 bases and 4 bases, with 15 bases remaining between them. From germline, CDR1 is SGHNT and CDR2 YYREEE (reference sequence). The CDR3 has 16 residues. The CDR3: CASSLNTGTRTGELFF. In DNA form, the CDR3 reads TGTGCCAGCAGCTTAAACACCGGGACTCGCACCGGGGAGCTGTTTTTT.

This clone is labeled medium-sized. The V call is TRBV19, the J call TRBJ2-3, with D maybe TRBD2 (5 bases). The germline V and J ends were trimmed by 3 bases and 3 bases, with 13 bases remaining between them. The CDR3 is 15 residues long. Germline lookup yields CDR1 LNHDA and CDR2 SQIVND (reference sequence). The CDR3 spells CASSIGHGLTDTQYF. CDR3 bases: TGTGCCAGTAGTATCGGGCACGGACTTACAGATACGCAGTATTTT.

This clone was recorded many times. The chain couples TRBV4-3 to TRBJ2-2; D perhaps matches TRBD1 (5 bases). The CDR3 sequence is 16 residues long. Trimming cost V 4 bases and J 1 base, with 13 bases left between them. Germline values: CDR1 LGHNA, CDR2 YSLEER. This CDR3 is CASSPRQLENTGELFF. In DNA, the CDR3 is TGCGCCAGCAGCCCTCGACAGTTGGAGAACACCGGGGAGCTGTTTTTT.

This clone was observed many times. V is TRBV9 and J is TRBJ1-2; TRBD1 might be the D (6 bases). V lost 3 bases and J 8 bases, leaving 17 bases between the germline ends. The CDR3 extends over 14 amino acids. Germline V lookup: CDR1 SGDLS, CDR2 YYNGEE. The chain's CDR3 is CASSAQDSYWGYTF. The CDR3 nucleotides read TGTGCCAGCAGCGCGCAGGACAGCTATTGGGGCTACACCTTC.

By sample share, this clone is large. This chain uses TRBV6-6 with TRBJ1-1; D may be TRBD1 (6 bases). Trimming took 5 bases from V and 1 from J, leaving 14 bases between them. CDR3 length equals 15 residues. Germline-derived CDR1 and CDR2 are MNHNY and SVGAGI (reference sequence). The CDR3 here is CASSQGGGWNTEAFF. CDR3 bases: TGTGCCAGCAGTCAGGGAGGGGGTTGGAACACTGAAGCTTTCTTT.

Relative to its sample, this clone is medium-sized. This chain joins TRBV4-1 and TRBJ2-7, with no clear D. V was clipped by 0 bases and J by 4 bases, with 7 bases between them. Germline CDR1 is MGHRA and CDR2 is YSYEKL. This CDR3 is 13 amino acids long. The CDR3 loop reads CASSQESGYEQYF. DNA of the CDR3: TGCGCCAGCAGCCAAGAATCAGGTTACGAGCAGTACTTC.

This clone occurred many times. J is TRBJ2-7 and V is TRBV5-1, with D perhaps matching TRBD2 (6 bases). The V and J ends lost 2 bases and 3 bases respectively, with 9 bases between them. This CDR3 comprises 13 residues. Germline-derived CDR1 and CDR2 are SGHRS and YFSETQ. The CDR3 bases are TGCGCCAGCAGCTTAACTAGCCGCTACGAGCAGTACTTC. As protein: CASSLTSRYEQYF.

In its sample, this clone ranks as medium-sized. The J gene is TRBJ1-1, the V gene TRBV5-1; D not resolved. CDR3 size: 13 residues. Germline V gene sequence: CDR1 SGHRS, CDR2 YFSETQ. V gave up 2 bases and J gave up 4 bases, with 9 bases separating them. The CDR3 region is CASSFVGSTEAFF. CDR3 DNA: TGCGCCAGCAGCTTTGTTGGCAGCACTGAAGCTTTCTTT.

By sample share, this clone is medium-sized. The chain uses TRBV6-6 and TRBJ2-7; maybe TRBD2 (6 bases). This CDR3 region has 14 residues. V was shortened by 2 bases and J by 6 bases, with 14 bases between the two germline ends. Germline V lookup: CDR1 MNHNY, CDR2 SVGAGI (reference sequence). This chain's CDR3 is CASSYAAGPLEQYF. CDR3 sequence (DNA): TGTGCCAGCAGTTACGCAGCGGGCCCCCTCGAGCAGTACTTC.

By sample share, this clone is medium-sized. The V gene is TRBV7-2, the J gene TRBJ2-7; weak D call: TRBD2 (6 bases). V was clipped by 5 bases and J by 2 bases, with 16 bases between them. In germline, CDR1 is SGHTA, CDR2 FQGNSA. This CDR3 has 15 residues. The DNA of the CDR3 is TGTGCCAGCAGCCGTCGTCCTAGCGAGACCTACGAGCAGTACTTC. Its protein product is CASSRRPSETYEQYF.

This clone came up many times. Because it lacks the conserved phenylalanine or tryptophan at the end, this CDR3 is likely a read error. The DNA is left out, because the CDR3 cannot be placed on it with certainty; the CDR3 is given as TCRdb lists it. The CDR3 sequence is CASSPGTSGGAI. This chain uses TRBV12-3 or TRBV12-4 with TRBJ2-3; the tabulated D call, TRBD2, remains unverified against the DNA. A total of 12 residues make up the CDR3, ends included.

This clone is classed as medium-sized. The chain joins TRBV6-5 to TRBJ2-7, with 9 bases matching TRBD2. Germline V gene data show CDR1 as MNHEY and CDR2 as SVGAGI. This CDR3 contains 13 residues. V lost 9 bases, J lost 4 bases, and 7 bases stayed unmatched. The CDR3 reads CASQISGSYEQYF. CDR3 coding DNA: TGTGCCAGTCAGATTAGCGGGAGTTACGAGCAGTACTTC.

This clone is medium-sized. This chain joins TRBV2 and TRBJ1-2; 9 bases match TRBD1. V shed 1 base, J shed 8 bases, and the junction held 2 bases outside the gene matches. There are 13 residues in the CDR3. CDR1 and CDR2 from the germline V gene are SNHLY and FYNNEI. The CDR3 sequence is CASSEGQGGGYTF. The CDR3 DNA sequence: TGTGCCAGCAGTGAAGGACAGGGGGGCGGCTACACCTTC.

This clone is medium-sized by share. The gene calls are TRBV5-5 and TRBJ2-5; possibly TRBD1 for D (5 bases). The germline V gene encodes CDR1 SGHKS and CDR2 YYEKEE (reference sequence). The V and J ends lost 0 bases and 5 bases respectively, with 14 bases between them. This CDR3 spans 15 amino acids. The CDR3 coding sequence is TGTGCCAGCAGCTTGGATCTGGGGCTTGGCGAGACCCAGTACTTC. It specifies CASSLDLGLGETQYF.

This clone ranks as medium-sized (0.01 to 0.1%). CDR3 nucleotides: TGTGCCAGCAGTTACTCTTTGGCAGGAAATGAAAAACTGTTTTTT. Encoded protein: CASSYSLAGNEKLFF. The genes are TRBV6-6 and TRBJ1-4, with D hard to call. This CDR3 is 15 amino acids long. With 0 bases removed from V and 5 bases from J, the gap between germline ends came to 10 bases. Germline V CDR1 and CDR2: MNHNY, SVGAGI (reference sequence).

At least ten counts were recorded for this clone. This chain joins TRBV29-1 and TRBJ2-7; 11 positions agree with TRBD1. From germline, CDR1 is SQVTM and CDR2 ANQGSEA. With V trimmed by 7 bases and J by 6 bases, 8 bases remained unmatched. This CDR3 is 13 amino acids long. The CDR3 here is CSAGTGTGGEQYF. For the CDR3, the DNA is TGCAGCGCCGGAACTGGGACAGGGGGCGAGCAGTACTTC.

In its sample, this clone is medium-sized. The chain employs TRBV5-6 and TRBJ2-7; 7 nucleotides agree with TRBD2. The V segment lost 0 bases and the J segment 3 bases; nucleotides outside the gene matches: 6. The CDR3 runs 15 residues. Looked up from germline, CDR1 is SGHDT and CDR2 is YYEEEE. CDR3 bases: TGTGCCAGCAGCTTGGGTCCCCCTAGCGGCTACGAGCAGTACTTC. It encodes CASSLGPPSGYEQYF.

This clone is classed as medium-sized. The chain carries TRBV7-2 and TRBJ1-4; 7 nucleotides agree with TRBD1. The J segment lost 0 bases and the V segment lost 5 bases, leaving 12 bases of the junction unmatched. CDR1 and CDR2 (germline): SGHTA, FQGNSA. The CDR3 contains 18 residues. The chain's CDR3 is CASSNPGGGLATNEKLFF. As DNA, the CDR3 is TGTGCCAGCAGCAACCCAGGGGGAGGGCTCGCAACTAATGAAAAACTGTTTTTT.

This clone qualifies as medium-sized. V and J are TRBV6-4 and TRBJ2-1; 11 bases agree with TRBD2. V shed 6 bases and J 9 bases; nucleotides not matched to a gene: 7. The CDR3 loop spans 14 amino acids. Germline-derived CDR1 and CDR2 are MRHNA and SNTAGT. The chain's CDR3 is CASSLSGRAGEQFF. The CDR3 nucleotides are TGTGCCAGCAGCCTTAGCGGGAGGGCCGGTGAGCAGTTCTTC.

This clone counts as medium-sized. The chain combines TRBV2 with TRBJ2-5; 9 bases agree with TRBD2. Losses at the gene ends were 8 bases for V and 7 bases for J; bases not matched to a gene: 5. This CDR3 has 12 amino acids. CDR1 is SNHLY, CDR2 FYNNEI, per germline. CDR3 DNA: TGTGCCAGCGAGTATAGCGGGAGGACCCAGTACTTC. Protein: CASEYSGRTQYF.

This clone is medium-sized (0.01 to 0.1%). The chain uses TRBV7-8 and TRBJ1-5; 7 nucleotides agree with TRBD1. V dropped 3 bases and J dropped 4; count of bases not matched to a gene: 3. Germline loops: CDR1 SGHVS, CDR2 FQNEAQ. The CDR3 runs to 14 residues. CDR3 sequence reads: CASSFRDSNQPQHF. The DNA of the CDR3 is TGTGCCAGCAGCTTCCGGGACAGTAATCAGCCCCAGCATTTT.

In its sample, this clone is medium-sized (0.01 to 0.1%). The V and J genes are TRBV30 and TRBJ2-1; D is perhaps TRBD2 (5 bases). Germline CDR1 and CDR2: GTSNPN and SVGIG (reference sequence). There are 11 residues in the CDR3. Trimming removed 0 bases at V and 13 bases at J, with 10 bases between. This chain's CDR3 is CAWSVSGDQFF. CDR3 nucleotide sequence: TGTGCCTGGAGTGTCAGCGGTGATCAGTTCTTC.

This clone was counted many times. The chain employs TRBV5-6 and TRBJ2-5; 7 bases line up with TRBD2. Trimming cost V 1 base and J 5 bases; bases outside gene matches: 8. The length of the CDR3 is 15 residues. Germline lookup yields CDR1 SGHDT and CDR2 YYEEEE. CDR3 DNA: TGTGCCAGCAGCTTGAGGAGGATGGGGGGGGAGACCCAGTACTTC. Protein sequence: CASSLRRMGGETQYF.

By proportion, this clone is medium-sized. The chain has TRBV12-3 or TRBV12-4 and TRBJ2-7; 8 bases are a match to TRBD1. The CDR3 runs to 16 residues. V was clipped by 4 bases and J by 4 bases; unmatched bases: 12. In nucleotides, the CDR3 is TGTGCCAGCAGTTCCTTAGGACAGGGCGTCTGGTACGAGCAGTACTTC. Translating it yields CASSSLGQGVWYEQYF.

This clone is classed as medium-sized. The chain uses TRBV2 and TRBJ2-7, with D maybe TRBD1 (6 bases). CDR1 and CDR2 from the germline V gene are SNHLY and FYNNEI. The CDR3 runs 12 residues. Trimming cost V 5 bases and J 9 bases, with 14 bases left between them. In DNA, the CDR3 is TGTGCCAGCAGTATATACAGGGAGCTGCAGTACTTC. Its translation: CASSIYRELQYF.

In its sample, this clone is medium-sized. V is TRBV4-1 and J is TRBJ2-1; 8 bases match TRBD2. This CDR3 is built from 13 residues. Trimming at V came to 2 bases and at J to 14 bases, leaving 8 bases not matched to a gene. Germline CDR1 reads MGHRA; CDR2 reads YSYEKL. CDR3 sequence reads: CASSQSSAGVKFF. The DNA for the CDR3 is TGCGCCAGCAGCCAATCTTCAGCGGGAGTCAAGTTCTTC.